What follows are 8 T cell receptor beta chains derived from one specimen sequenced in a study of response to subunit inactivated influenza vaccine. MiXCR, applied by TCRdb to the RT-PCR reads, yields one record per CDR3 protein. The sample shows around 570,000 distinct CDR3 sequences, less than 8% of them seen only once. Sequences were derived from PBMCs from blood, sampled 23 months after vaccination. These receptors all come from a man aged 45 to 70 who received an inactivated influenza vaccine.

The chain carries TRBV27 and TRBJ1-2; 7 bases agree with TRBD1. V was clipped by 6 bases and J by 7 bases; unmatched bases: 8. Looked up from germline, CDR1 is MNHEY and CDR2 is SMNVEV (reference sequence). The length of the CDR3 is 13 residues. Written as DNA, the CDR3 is TGTGCCAGCAGCCCAGGGGGTATGGGTGGCTACACCTTC. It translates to CASSPGGMGGYTF.

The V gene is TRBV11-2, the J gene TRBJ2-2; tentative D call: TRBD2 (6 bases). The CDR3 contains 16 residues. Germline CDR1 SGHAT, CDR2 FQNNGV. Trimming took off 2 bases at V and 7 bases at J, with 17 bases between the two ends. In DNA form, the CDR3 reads TGTGCCAGCAGCTTACGGGGGACCTTGAGAAACGGGGAGCTGTTTTTT. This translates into CASSLRGTLRNGELFF. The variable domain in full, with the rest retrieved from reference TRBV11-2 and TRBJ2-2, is EAGVAQSPRYKIIEKRQSVAFWCNPISGHATLYWYQQILGQGPKLLIQFQNNGVVDDSQLPKDRFSAERLKGVDSTLKIQPAKLEDSAVYLCASSLRGTLRNGELFFGEGSRLTVL.

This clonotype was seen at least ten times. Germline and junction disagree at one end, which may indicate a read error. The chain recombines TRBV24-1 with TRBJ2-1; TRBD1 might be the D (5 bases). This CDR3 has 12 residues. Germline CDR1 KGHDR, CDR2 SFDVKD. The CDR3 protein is CATRSTDRTPHF. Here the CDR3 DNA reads TGTGCCACCAGGAGCACTGACAGAACTCCTCATTTC.

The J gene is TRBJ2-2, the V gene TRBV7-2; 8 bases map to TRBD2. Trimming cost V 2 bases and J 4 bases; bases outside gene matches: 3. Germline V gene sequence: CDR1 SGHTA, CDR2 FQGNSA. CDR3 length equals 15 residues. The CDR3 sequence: CASSLQRGSTGELFF. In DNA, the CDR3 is TGTGCCAGCAGCTTACAGCGGGGGAGCACCGGGGAGCTGTTTTTT.

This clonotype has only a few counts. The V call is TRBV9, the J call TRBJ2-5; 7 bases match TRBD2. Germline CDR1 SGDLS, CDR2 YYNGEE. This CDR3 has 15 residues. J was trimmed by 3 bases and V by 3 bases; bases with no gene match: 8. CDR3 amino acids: CASSATGTTKETQYF. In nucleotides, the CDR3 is TGTGCCAGCAGCGCCACCGGGACTACAAAAGAGACCCAGTACTTC.

This CDR3 is CSVGNRGGGSYEQYF. CDR3 nucleotides: TGCAGCGTTGGGAACCGTGGGGGGGGCTCCTACGAGCAGTACTTC. This sequence joins TRBV29-1 and TRBJ2-7; 7 nucleotides align to TRBD2. There are 15 residues in the CDR3. The V segment lost 4 bases and the J segment 0 bases; nucleotides outside the gene matches: 9. Germline CDR1 SQVTM, CDR2 ANQGSEA.

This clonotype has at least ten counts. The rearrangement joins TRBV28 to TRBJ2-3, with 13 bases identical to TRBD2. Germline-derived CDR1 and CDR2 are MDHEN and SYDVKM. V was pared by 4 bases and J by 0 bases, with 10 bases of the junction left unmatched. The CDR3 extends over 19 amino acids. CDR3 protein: CASSSFWTSGSLSTDTQYF. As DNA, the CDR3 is TGTGCCAGCAGTTCCTTCTGGACTAGCGGGAGCCTTAGCACAGATACGCAGTATTTT.

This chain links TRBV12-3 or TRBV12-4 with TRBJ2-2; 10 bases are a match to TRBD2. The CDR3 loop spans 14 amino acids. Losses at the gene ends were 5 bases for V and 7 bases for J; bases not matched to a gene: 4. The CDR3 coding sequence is TGTGCCAGCAGTGCGGGACTAGCGTACGGGGAGCTGTTTTTT. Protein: CASSAGLAYGELFF.